The 9 T cell receptor beta chains below were found in one sample sequenced in a study of blood T cells in healthy people across ages. The authors ran a second PCR of about 6 to 11 cycles using a sample-barcoded 5' primer and a J-beta primer mix. One entry per CDR3 protein, called by TCRdb with MiXCR from the 5' RACE reads. Among 750,000 to 1,000,000 distinct CDR3 sequences, 25% to 35% were seen once, and the ten largest hold more than 8.5%. These same data were also listed under a study on T cells of mothers and their children.

The sequenced sample was blood. All receptors come from a woman in her thirties or forties in good health.

V usage is TRBV30 and J usage is TRBJ2-1; D is perhaps TRBD1 or TRBD2 (7 bases each). V lost 3 bases and J 7 bases, leaving 19 bases between the germline ends. Germline V lookup: CDR1 GTSNPN, CDR2 SVGIG (reference sequence). The CDR3 is 15 residues long. This CDR3 reads CAWSSLAGGGNEQFF. As DNA, the CDR3 is TGTGCCTGGAGCTCCTTGGCAGGGGGGGGTAATGAGCAGTTCTTC.

This clonotype was seen a few times. This sequence joins TRBV20-1 and TRBJ2-7, with 9 bases fitting TRBD1. Per germline, CDR1 DFQATT and CDR2 SNEGSKA (reference sequence). J was trimmed by 2 bases and V by 2 bases; bases with no gene match: 7. CDR3 length equals 15 residues. CDR3 sequence: CSARSGQGTPYEQYF. DNA for the CDR3: TGCAGTGCTAGATCAGGACAGGGGACGCCCTACGAGCAGTACTTC.

This clonotype has just one count. A clone one base away is much larger, so this may be a read error. V is TRBV7-9 and J is TRBJ2-1; D call uncertain. The V gene lost 5 bases and the J gene lost 7 bases, with 24 bases spanning the gap. There are 17 residues in the CDR3. Germline lookup yields CDR1 SEHNR and CDR2 FQNEAQ (reference sequence). CDR3 nucleotides: TGTGCCAGCAGCCTTCGTTTTGGACCCAAGGCGGCGAATGAGCAGTTCTTC. This sequence encodes CASSLRFGPKAANEQFF.

The V call is TRBV5-1, the J call TRBJ1-2; D is perhaps TRBD1 (6 bases). The V end was cut by 0 bases, the J end by 8 bases, with 14 bases between. This CDR3 has 14 amino acids. CDR1 SGHRS and CDR2 YFSETQ come from the germline V gene. CDR3 sequence (DNA): TGCGCCAGCAGCTTGGCCGCAGGCGGACAGGGCTACACCTTC. This translates into CASSLAAGGQGYTF.

This clonotype was picked up many times. This chain joins TRBV12-3 or TRBV12-4 and TRBJ2-7; no clear D. The CDR3 is 12 amino acids. The V end lost 8 bases, the J end lost 2 bases, and 10 bases lay between the germline ends. The CDR3 spells CASCKGAYEQYF. CDR3 nucleotides: TGTGCCAGCTGCAAAGGAGCCTACGAGCAGTACTTC.

Many counts were recorded for this clonotype. The V and J genes are TRBV5-1 and TRBJ2-3, with 9 nucleotides matching TRBD1. V lost 4 bases, J lost 4 bases, and 7 bases stayed unmatched. CDR1 SGHRS and CDR2 YFSETQ come from the germline V gene. CDR3 length: 15 residues. CDR3 loop: CASSTGQGRADTQYF. In DNA form, the CDR3 reads TGCGCCAGCAGCACGGGACAGGGAAGGGCAGATACGCAGTATTTT.

For this clonotype: Relative to the germline gene, one junction end is altered; a read error may explain this. The V gene is TRBV4-1, the J gene TRBJ1-1; TRBD1 matches at 11 bases. The CDR3 has 14 amino acids. From germline, CDR1 is MGHRA and CDR2 YSYEKL. CDR3 DNA: TGCACCAGCAGCCAAGGACAGGGGGCCACTGAAGCTTTCTTT. Translation gives CTSSQGQGATEAFF.

The V call is TRBV6-2 or TRBV6-3, the J call TRBJ2-2, with 15 bases aligning to TRBD2. The CDR3 contains 17 residues. The V gene's germline CDR1 is MNHEY and CDR2 SVGEGT. V shed 1 base and J 6 bases; nucleotides not matched to a gene: 3. CDR3 region: CASSYYRTSGGAGELFF. The CDR3 DNA follows: TGTGCCAGCAGTTACTACCGGACTAGCGGGGGGGCCGGGGAGCTGTTTTTT.

On this clonotype itself: Possible read error: a much larger clone is one base away. V usage is TRBV13 and J usage is TRBJ2-5, with a weak D call TRBD2 (5 bases). This CDR3 is 14 amino acids long. The germline V gene has CDR1 PRHDT and CDR2 FYEKMQ (reference sequence). Trimming took off 0 bases at V and 4 bases at J, with 9 bases between the two ends. CDR3 sequence reads: CASSLGPAAETQYF. In DNA, the CDR3 is TGTGCCAGCAGCTTAGGTCCAGCGGCAGAGACCCAGTACTTC.